This T cell receptor beta chain stems from a study of blood T cell repertoires in COVID-19. The V segment lost 3 bases and the J segment 6 bases; nucleotides outside the gene matches: 4. CDR1 is SGHVS, CDR2 FQNEAQ, per germline. CDR3 length: 15 amino acids. Per the authors' pipeline: Researchers report that nucleated cell counts were estimated from reference gene primer amplification. Sequencing used immunoSEQ multiplex PCR; TCRdb keeps in-frame clones, though not all of them. V, J and clone size were drawn from that table, and D and trimming were deduced from the DNA. The sample shows roughly 170,000 clones, roughly 83% of them seen only once. Individuals aged roughly 18 to 100 years were recruited from 24 US areas.

The clonotype was recovered from a woman between 45 and 65 years old who had recovered from COVID-19. V usage is TRBV7-8 and J usage is TRBJ1-6; the match to TRBD1 covers 8 bases. The sample consisted of PBMCs or T cells enriched from blood (not recorded which). The CDR3 region has the DNA TGTGCCAGCAGCTTTTGGACAGGGTCTAATTCACCCCTCCACTTT. As protein: CASSFWTGSNSPLHF.